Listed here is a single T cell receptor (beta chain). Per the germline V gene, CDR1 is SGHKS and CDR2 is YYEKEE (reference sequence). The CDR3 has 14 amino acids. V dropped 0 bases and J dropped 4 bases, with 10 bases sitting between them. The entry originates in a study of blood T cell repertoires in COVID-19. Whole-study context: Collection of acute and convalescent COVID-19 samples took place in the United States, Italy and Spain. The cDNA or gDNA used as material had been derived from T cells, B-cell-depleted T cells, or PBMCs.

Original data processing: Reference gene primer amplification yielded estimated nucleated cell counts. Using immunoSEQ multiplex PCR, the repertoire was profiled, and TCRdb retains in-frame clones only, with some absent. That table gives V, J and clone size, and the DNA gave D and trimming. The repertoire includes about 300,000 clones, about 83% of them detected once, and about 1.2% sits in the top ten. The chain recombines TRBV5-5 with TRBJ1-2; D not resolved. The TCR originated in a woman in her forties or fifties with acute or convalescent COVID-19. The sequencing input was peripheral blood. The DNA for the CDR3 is TGTGCCAGCAGCTTGGATCCCGCGTCCTATGGCTACACCTTC. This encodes CASSLDPASYGYTF. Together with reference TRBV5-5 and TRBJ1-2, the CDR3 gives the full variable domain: DAGVTQSPTHLIKTRGQQVTLRCSPISGHKSVSWYQQVLGQGPQFIFQYYEKEERGRGNFPDRFSARQFPNYSSELNVNALLLGDSALYLCASSLDPASYGYTFGSGTRLTVV.